One and the same sample provided the 22 T cell receptor beta chains below, sequenced in a study of T-cell memory formation after mild COVID-19. TCRdb recomputed calls from the 5' RACE reads with MiXCR, one row per CDR3 protein. Of about 110,000 distinct CDR3 sequences in the sample, over 15% are singletons; the top ten hold approximately 5%. Input material: PBMCs or a T cell subset sorted from them (not recorded which). Receptors were obtained from a man between 18 and 29 years old who had mild COVID-19 (a few samples of this study predate the infection). Cell type and time point are not known.

This clonotype was found a few times. The J gene is TRBJ2-7, the V gene TRBV6-6, with a tentative D call TRBD1 (5 bases). The germline V gene encodes CDR1 MNHNY and CDR2 SVGAGI (reference sequence). The germline V and J ends were trimmed by 5 bases and 0 bases, with 11 bases remaining between them. This CDR3 is 14 amino acids long. CDR3 in amino acids: CASSVQGSSYEQYF. In DNA, the CDR3 is TGTGCCAGCAGTGTCCAGGGTAGCTCCTACGAGCAGTACTTC.

The rearrangement joins TRBV16 to TRBJ2-1; D remains ambiguous. The germline CDR1 and CDR2 sequences are KGHSY and FQNENV. CDR3 size: 13 residues. Trimming removed 0 bases at V and 10 bases at J, with 10 bases between. CDR3 loop: CASSQSGDTEQFF. The CDR3 DNA reads TGTGCCAGCAGCCAATCCGGCGACACCGAGCAGTTCTTC.

This clonotype was seen a few times. The chain uses TRBV7-2 and TRBJ1-6, with no clear D. Germline CDR1 and CDR2: SGHTA and FQGNSA. There are 14 residues in the CDR3. V dropped 4 bases and J dropped 8 bases, with 12 bases sitting between them. The CDR3 DNA sequence: TGTGCCAGCAGCTGGGTTACAGTGGATTCACCCCTCCACTTT. As protein: CASSWVTVDSPLHF.

This clonotype was found many times. This chain connects TRBV7-2 to TRBJ2-2; D is tentatively TRBD1 or TRBD2 (6 bases each). Germline lookup yields CDR1 SGHTA and CDR2 FQGNSA. The CDR3 length is 17 residues. V lost 1 base and J lost 5, with 17 bases in between. CDR3 in DNA: TGTGCCAGCAGCTTAGGGGACTTCGGGGGCCGGACCGGGGAGCTGTTTTTT. Its protein product is CASSLGDFGGRTGELFF.

The chain joins TRBV24-1 to TRBJ2-3, with D hard to call. The CDR3 extends over 16 amino acids. Per the germline V gene, CDR1 is KGHDR and CDR2 is SFDVKD. Trimming removed 4 bases from V and 5 bases from J, with 18 bases in between. In nucleotides, the CDR3 is TGTGCCACCAGTGAAGGTTTGGGCAAACCGGGAGATACGCAGTATTTT. It encodes CATSEGLGKPGDTQYF.

In its sample, this clonotype was seen many times. This rearrangement joins TRBV7-3 to TRBJ2-2; TRBD1 or TRBD2 may be the D gene (5 bases each). Germline V gene data show CDR1 as SGHTA and CDR2 as FQGTGA. The CDR3 runs 15 residues. The V end lost 4 bases, the J end lost 6 bases, and 15 bases lay between the germline ends. CDR3 in DNA: TGTGCCAGCAGCTCCACGGTGGGGACGGCCGGGGAGCTGTTTTTT. Amino acid sequence: CASSSTVGTAGELFF.

The V call is TRBV24-1, the J call TRBJ1-1; D is unresolved. From germline, CDR1 is KGHDR and CDR2 SFDVKD. V dropped 3 bases and J dropped 8 bases, with 6 bases sitting between them. This CDR3 region has 11 residues. Written as DNA, the CDR3 is TGTGCCACCAGTGATGGAGTGGAAGCTTTCTTT. Protein product: CATSDGVEAFF.

The V and J genes are TRBV9 and TRBJ2-3; tentative D call: TRBD2 (5 bases). The germline V and J ends were trimmed by 5 bases and 0 bases, with 13 bases remaining between them. The germline gives CDR1 SGDLS, CDR2 YYNGEE. The CDR3 has 15 amino acids. Here the CDR3 reads CASSPVERSTDTQYF. Here the CDR3 DNA reads TGTGCCAGCAGTCCCGTAGAGCGGAGCACAGATACGCAGTATTTT. The whole variable domain, remainder taken from reference TRBV9 and TRBJ2-3, is DSGVTQTPKHLITATGQRVTLRCSPRSGDLSVYWYQQSLDQGLQFLIQYYNGEERAKGNILERFSAQQFPDLHSELNLSSLELGDSALYFCASSPVERSTDTQYFGPGTRLTVL.

J is TRBJ2-7 and V is TRBV27; D ambiguous. The CDR3 sequence is 12 residues long. The germline V and J ends were trimmed by 5 bases and 4 bases, with 9 bases remaining between them. In germline, CDR1 is MNHEY, CDR2 SMNVEV (reference sequence). CDR3 DNA: TGTGCCAGCAGTGGCCCGGATTACGAGCAGTACTTC. Its protein product is CASSGPDYEQYF.

The rearrangement links TRBV5-1 to TRBJ2-3; 8 positions match TRBD2. CDR3 length: 16 amino acids. The junction had 8 bases not matched to a gene; V was cut back by 2 bases and J by 3 bases. CDR1 and CDR2 from the germline V gene are SGHRS and YFSETQ. This chain's CDR3 is CASSFSQAGVTDTQYF. The CDR3 coding sequence is TGCGCCAGCAGCTTTTCCCAAGCGGGGGTAACAGATACGCAGTATTTT.

This clonotype was observed a handful of times. The chain combines TRBV6-5 with TRBJ2-5, with D tentatively TRBD1 or TRBD2 (5 bases each). The germline V gene has CDR1 MNHEY and CDR2 SVGAGI. The V end was cut by 0 bases, the J end by 5 bases, with 16 bases between. The length of the CDR3 is 16 residues. In DNA form, the CDR3 reads TGTGCCAGCAGTTACTCGGCAGGGACCCTGGGGGAGACCCAGTACTTC. It codes for CASSYSAGTLGETQYF.

There are a few counts of this clonotype. The DNA for the CDR3 is TGTGCCAGCAGCCAGGGGTGGCGGTATGGCTACACCTTC. Its translation: CASSQGWRYGYTF. The V call is TRBV3-1, the J call TRBJ1-2, with no clear D. Germline CDR1 is LGHDT and CDR2 is YNNKEL (reference sequence). The CDR3 sequence is 13 residues long. Trimming removed 3 bases from V and 5 bases from J, with 10 bases in between.

The CDR3 region has the DNA TGTGCCAGCTCTCGGGAGGGGAACTACCCCAATGAGCAGTTCTTC. As protein: CASSREGNYPNEQFF. This chain links TRBV18 with TRBJ2-1, with 8 bases that match TRBD2. This CDR3 is built from 15 residues. Looked up from germline, CDR1 is KGHSH and CDR2 is LQKENI. The V segment lost 6 bases and the J segment 6 bases; nucleotides outside the gene matches: 10.

The chain carries TRBV19 and TRBJ2-7, with D perhaps assigned TRBD1 or TRBD2 (5 bases each). CDR3 size: 13 residues. CDR1 and CDR2 (germline): LNHDA, SQIVND (reference sequence). With 4 bases removed from V and 6 bases from J, the gap between germline ends came to 13 bases. This CDR3 is CASSTRGGLEQYF. For the CDR3, the DNA is TGTGCCAGTAGTACCCGGGGCGGGCTCGAGCAGTACTTC.

V and J are TRBV12-3 or TRBV12-4 and TRBJ1-5; D call uncertain. CDR3 size: 14 residues. V was shortened by 5 bases and J by 3 bases, with 11 bases between the two germline ends. The CDR3 DNA is TGTGCCAGCAGTCTAGGACCGTTCAATCAGCCCCAGCATTTT. Translating it yields CASSLGPFNQPQHF.

This clonotype has just a few counts. The rearrangement uses TRBV20-1 and TRBJ2-1; D may be TRBD1 or TRBD2 (5 bases each). V was trimmed by 3 bases and J by 12 bases, leaving 12 bases between them. The CDR3 has 11 amino acids. Germline CDR1 reads DFQATT; CDR2 reads SNEGSKA (reference sequence). The CDR3 DNA sequence: TGCAGTGCTAGCCAAGGGACGGGGCAGTTCTTC. Its protein product is CSASQGTGQFF.

The CDR3 coding sequence is TGCGCCAGCAGCTTGTCGGGCGGCGACTACGAGCAGTACTTC. This translates into CASSLSGGDYEQYF. J is TRBJ2-7 and V is TRBV5-1; D unclear. Trimming pared 1 base from V and 3 bases from J, leaving 11 bases between. This CDR3 has 14 residues. Germline V gives CDR1 SGHRS, CDR2 YFSETQ.

This clonotype came up a few times. This CDR3 reads CASSQDSRAAYNEQFF. As DNA, the CDR3 is TGTGCCAGCAGCCAAGATTCCCGCGCCGCCTACAATGAGCAGTTCTTC. V usage is TRBV14 and J usage is TRBJ2-1; D gene uncertain. The V end was cut by 0 bases, the J end by 2 bases, with 11 bases between. CDR1 and CDR2 from the germline V gene are SGHDN and FVKESK. This CDR3 has 16 amino acids.

This clonotype was seen a few times. V and J are TRBV5-1 and TRBJ1-5; D might be TRBD1 (5 bases). With 4 bases removed from V and 5 bases from J, the gap between germline ends came to 13 bases. The CDR3 sequence is 14 residues long. Germline V gene lookup returns CDR1 SGHRS and CDR2 YFSETQ. CDR3 sequence reads: CASSPGPWDQPQHF. The CDR3 DNA reads TGCGCCAGCAGCCCGGGGCCTTGGGATCAGCCCCAGCATTTT.

The gene calls are TRBV5-1 and TRBJ2-4; 8 nucleotides line up with TRBD1. V gave up 0 bases and J gave up 7 bases; unmatched junction bases: 0. Per germline, CDR1 SGHRS and CDR2 YFSETQ. The CDR3 covers 13 residues. The CDR3 spells CASSLGQGNIQYF. CDR3 in DNA: TGCGCCAGCAGCTTGGGACAGGGGAACATTCAGTACTTC.

This clonotype was observed a few times. This chain's CDR3 is CASRGGRDYGYTF. The DNA of the CDR3 is TGTGCCAGCAGAGGCGGACGGGACTATGGCTACACCTTC. The chain recombines TRBV3-1 with TRBJ1-2; D is ambiguous. The V end lost 6 bases, the J end lost 3 bases, and 11 bases lay between the germline ends. Germline CDR1 and CDR2: LGHDT and YNNKEL (reference sequence). This CDR3 is 13 amino acids long.

The rearrangement joins TRBV20-1 to TRBJ2-2; D is undetermined. Germline CDR1 reads DFQATT; CDR2 reads SNEGSKA (reference sequence). Trimming shortened V by 6 bases and J by 2 bases, and 10 bases separated the two germline ends. The CDR3 is 13 residues long. Here the CDR3 reads CSALVPNTGELFF. As DNA, the CDR3 is TGCAGTGCCCTAGTTCCTAACACCGGGGAGCTGTTTTTT.